This TCR beta chain appears in the sequencing data of a study of cytomegalovirus exposure and HLA in healthy donors. Overall study context: Previous work identified 117 million unique TCR beta sequences from about 200 million T cells.

With 60 Vbeta and 13 Jbeta primers, the PCR was carried out. Clones were read by immunoSEQ multiplex PCR, and TCRdb kept only the in-frame ones, dropping some. The table lists about 150,000 clones, around 79% of them singletons, with about 6.5% in the top ten. Germline loops: CDR1 MNHNS, CDR2 SASEGT. The CDR3 runs 14 residues. Trimming cost V 7 bases and J 6 bases; bases outside gene matches: 8. The chain recombines TRBV6-1 with TRBJ2-2, with 7 bases fitting TRBD1. This receptor was taken from a man aged 35-49 years in good health and CMV-seropositive. Input material: PBMCs. In nucleotides, the CDR3 is TGTGCCAGCATTTGGGACAGCCCCTCCGGGGAGCTGTTTTTT. Protein sequence: CASIWDSPSGELFF.